This paragraph covers one TCR beta chain sequence. These data are taken from a study of blood T cell repertoires in COVID-19. The ends lost 2 bases at V and 4 bases at J; junction bases unmatched: 1. The CDR3 is made up of 13 amino acids. Per the germline V gene, CDR1 is LNHDA and CDR2 is SQIVND (reference sequence). As processed by the authors: Nucleated cell counts were estimated from reference gene primer amplification. Generated by immunoSEQ multiplex PCR, the TCRdb table keeps only in-frame clones and is missing some. The V and J calls and clone size were taken over from that table, and D and trimming were inferred from the DNA. This repertoire shows 430,000 or so clones, over 85% found once; its top ten account for more than 0.7%.

The chain links TRBV19 to TRBJ2-7; TRBD1 matches at 8 bases. This receptor was obtained from a man between 18 and 35 years old with COVID-19, enrolled during active disease. Sequenced sample: peripheral blood. CDR3 sequence: CASSIWTGYEQYF. CDR3 nucleotides: TGTGCCAGTAGTATATGGACAGGGTACGAGCAGTACTTC.